This TCR beta chain was sequenced during a study of blood T cell repertoires in COVID-19. The length of the CDR3 is 14 residues. Germline V lookup: CDR1 SGDLS, CDR2 YYNGEE. J lost 5 bases, V lost 3 bases, and 8 bases had no gene match. In the authors' methods: Estimation of nucleated cell counts relied on the amplification of reference gene primers. Profiled with immunoSEQ multiplex PCR; TCRdb holds only in-frame clones, not every one. The D gene and trimming were derived from the DNA, and the V and J assignments and clone size from that table. The sample contains around 100,000 clones, over 75% of which appear only once.

The chain carries TRBV9 and TRBJ2-7, with 7 bases that match TRBD1. This clonotype was sampled from a man aged 50 or older with acute or convalescent COVID-19. Input material: peripheral blood. The CDR3 is CASSARQGSNEQYF. The DNA of the CDR3 is TGTGCCAGCAGCGCCAGACAGGGTAGCAACGAGCAGTACTTC.